The 10 T cell receptor beta chains below were found in one sample sequenced in a study of cytomegalovirus exposure and HLA in healthy donors. Clones were read by immunoSEQ multiplex PCR, and TCRdb kept only the in-frame ones, dropping some. This table holds roughly 100,000 clones, 75% to 90% found once. Specimen: PBMCs. The receptors were gathered from a young man in good health and CMV-seropositive.

The chain has TRBV30 and TRBJ1-1; 7 positions match TRBD1. The CDR3 is 15 residues long. Germline CDR1 and CDR2: GTSNPN and SVGIG (reference sequence). After removal of 2 bases from V and 0 bases from J, the junction contained 6 bases not matched to a gene. CDR3 bases: TGTGCCTGGAGTAGGGACAGATACTTGAACACTGAAGCTTTCTTT. It yields the protein CAWSRDRYLNTEAFF.

The chain couples TRBV14 to TRBJ2-7; D not resolved. Germline loops: CDR1 SGHDN, CDR2 FVKESK. The CDR3 has 13 amino acids. V lost 0 bases to trimming and J lost 1 base, with 4 bases between them. The CDR3 nucleotides read TGTGCCAGCAGCCAAGACCCATCCTACGAGCAGTACTTC. Encoded protein: CASSQDPSYEQYF.

The chain combines TRBV5-1 with TRBJ2-3; possibly TRBD1 for D (6 bases). CDR1 and CDR2 from the germline V gene are SGHRS and YFSETQ. The CDR3 length is 15 residues. V was shortened by 4 bases and J by 0 bases, with 12 bases between the two germline ends. The CDR3 reads CASSKDSGSTDTQYF. The CDR3 DNA is TGCGCCAGCAGCAAGGACAGTGGTAGCACAGATACGCAGTATTTT.

V usage is TRBV13 and J usage is TRBJ2-1; 13 bases fit TRBD2. After removal of 5 bases from V and 4 bases from J, the junction contained 17 bases not matched to a gene. This CDR3 has 20 residues. Germline CDR1 PRHDT, CDR2 FYEKMQ (reference sequence). CDR3 nucleotides: TGTGCCAGCAGCACCAAGACTAGCGGGAGGCCAGGGGGGGTATACAATGAGCAGTTCTTC. Translation gives CASSTKTSGRPGGVYNEQFF. Complete variable domain (other parts from reference TRBV13 and TRBJ2-1): AAGVIQSPRHLIKEKRETATLKCYPIPRHDTVYWYQQGPGQDPQFLISFYEKMQSDKGSIPDRFSAQQFSDYHSELNMSSLELGDSALYFCASSTKTSGRPGGVYNEQFFGPGTRLTVL.

The chain recombines TRBV11-3 with TRBJ2-1; the D gene is possibly TRBD1 (6 bases). Germline V gives CDR1 SGHNT, CDR2 YENEEA. This CDR3 region has 13 residues. With 1 base removed from V and 6 bases from J, the gap between germline ends came to 7 bases. The CDR3 protein is CASSLGGPNEQFF. As DNA, the CDR3 is TGTGCCAGCAGCTTAGGGGGGCCCAATGAGCAGTTCTTC.

In nucleotides, the CDR3 is TGTGCCAGCAGCCAAGACTCGACTAGCGGCTCCTACGAGCAGTACTTC. It yields the protein CASSQDSTSGSYEQYF. The genes are TRBV4-2 and TRBJ2-7, with 9 bases matching TRBD2. With 0 bases clipped from V and 0 bases from J, the junction kept 3 bases outside the gene matches. CDR3 length equals 16 residues. Germline V gene lookup returns CDR1 LGHNA and CDR2 YNFKEQ.

V is TRBV30 and J is TRBJ1-5, with 9 bases identical to TRBD1. V was clipped by 2 bases and J by 5 bases; unmatched bases: 10. The germline V gene encodes CDR1 GTSNPN and CDR2 SVGIG (reference sequence). The CDR3 runs 16 residues. The CDR3 reads CAWSPYRDRAHQPQHF. The CDR3 DNA follows: TGTGCCTGGAGTCCCTACCGGGACAGGGCCCATCAGCCCCAGCATTTT.

Here the CDR3 DNA reads TGTGCCAGTAGTATCGACAGGGGGGGTCAGCCCCAGCATTTT. Protein: CASSIDRGGQPQHF. The V gene is TRBV19, the J gene TRBJ1-5; the match to TRBD1 covers 9 bases. Germline CDR1 is LNHDA and CDR2 is SQIVND (reference sequence). J gave up 6 bases and V 3 bases, and 3 bases lay outside the gene matches. The CDR3 has 14 amino acids.

This chain connects TRBV2 to TRBJ1-6, with D hard to call. The CDR3 covers 13 residues. V shed 4 bases and J shed 9 bases, with 10 bases lying between them. The germline V gene has CDR1 SNHLY and CDR2 FYNNEI. In nucleotides, the CDR3 is TGTGCCAGCAGTGTAACAAGGAGTTCACCCCTCCACTTT. Protein product: CASSVTRSSPLHF.

The rearrangement links TRBV5-4 to TRBJ2-1, with 7 bases matching TRBD1. This CDR3 is 14 amino acids long. V was pared by 5 bases and J by 8 bases, with 10 bases of the junction left unmatched. Germline-derived CDR1 and CDR2 are SGHNT and YYREEE (reference sequence). The CDR3 region is CASRPHDRVDEQFF. The CDR3 DNA sequence: TGTGCCAGCAGACCTCATGACAGGGTGGATGAGCAGTTCTTC.